The 30 T cell receptor beta chains listed next were all sequenced from one sample in a study of beta chain features in type 1 diabetes. The isolated RNA, all of it, was reverse transcribed, so expressed TCRB transcripts were what got sequenced. TCRdb's copy holds only in-frame clones and misses some; the assay was immunoSEQ multiplex PCR. The sample lists about 180,000 clones; roughly 8% were seen once. The antigens these receptors bind are not known. Study-wide points: All four CD4+ subsets from Type 1 diabetes patients carried moderately but significantly shorter TCRB CDR3s.

The sample consisted of central memory CD4+ T cells from blood. These receptors originate from a man younger than 35 with type 1 diabetes.

The CDR3 bases are TGCGCCAGCAGCTTTTCAGGCATTACCATGAACACTGAAGCTTTCTTT. Translating gives CASSFSGITMNTEAFF. This chain uses TRBV5-1 with TRBJ1-1; D not certain. V lost 2 bases and J lost 0, with 14 bases in between. Germline V CDR1 and CDR2: SGHRS, YFSETQ. The length of the CDR3 is 16 residues. The entire variable domain, with the rest obtained from reference TRBV5-1 and TRBJ1-1, is as follows: KAGVTQTPRYLIKTRGQQVTLSCSPISGHRSVSWYQQTPGQGLQFLFEYFSETQRNKGNFPGRFSGRQFSNSRSEMNVSTLELGDSALYLCASSFSGITMNTEAFFGQGTRLTVV.

This clone has a count of ten or more. V gene TRBV29-1 combines with J gene TRBJ2-6; D call uncertain. The CDR3 loop spans 13 amino acids. Germline V gives CDR1 SQVTM, CDR2 ANQGSEA. Trimming removed 7 bases at V and 1 base at J, with 8 bases between. The CDR3 coding sequence is TGCAGCGCAAAGGAGTCTGGGGCCAACGTCCTGACTTTC. As protein: CSAKESGANVLTF.

This clone was detected only a few times. V gene TRBV25-1 combines with J gene TRBJ1-2, with 7 bases that match TRBD1. The V gene's germline CDR1 is MGHDK and CDR2 SYGVNS. V lost 5 bases and J lost 4; bases outside the gene matches: 4. The CDR3 length is 13 residues. The CDR3 nucleotides read TGTGCCAGCAGTAGACAGGGCCGCTATGGCTACACCTTC. Translation: CASSRQGRYGYTF.

In its sample, this clone was seen a few times. This sequence joins TRBV5-1 and TRBJ2-1, with 11 bases identical to TRBD2. CDR1 and CDR2 (germline): SGHRS, YFSETQ. There are 15 residues in the CDR3. Trimming took 4 bases from V and 6 from J; bases not matched to a gene: 6. CDR3 nucleotide sequence: TGCGCCAGCAGCCAACTAGCGGGAGAGGGCAATGAGCAGTTCTTC. Encoded protein: CASSQLAGEGNEQFF.

The chain uses TRBV7-2 and TRBJ1-4; the match to TRBD1 covers 9 bases. This CDR3 has 14 amino acids. Germline V lookup: CDR1 SGHTA, CDR2 FQGNSA. V was pared by 2 bases and J by 8 bases, with 3 bases of the junction left unmatched. The CDR3 DNA follows: TGTGCCAGCAGCTTAAGGACAGGGGACGAAAAACTGTTTTTT. Amino acids: CASSLRTGDEKLFF.

The chain has TRBV30 and TRBJ2-2; 7 bases agree with TRBD2. Germline-derived CDR1 and CDR2 are GTSNPN and SVGIG (reference sequence). J lost 4 bases, V lost 2 bases, and 10 bases had no gene match. The CDR3 is 16 amino acids. In nucleotides, the CDR3 is TGTGCCTGGAGTACGTGGGAAGCTAGCGGCACCGGGGAGCTGTTTTTT. This codes for CAWSTWEASGTGELFF.

The CDR3 region is CASSRTGGTQYF. The DNA of the CDR3 is TGTGCCAGCAGTCGGACAGGGGGTACGCAGTATTTT. This chain joins TRBV6-1 and TRBJ2-3, with 10 bases fitting TRBD1. CDR1 and CDR2 from the germline V gene are MNHNS and SASEGT. Trimming at V came to 5 bases and at J to 8 bases, leaving 1 base not matched to a gene. The CDR3 length is 12 residues.

The DNA for the CDR3 is TGTGCCAGCAGCCAGGACATCAATAATTCACCCCTCCACTTT. Amino acid sequence: CASSQDINNSPLHF. This chain uses TRBV5-4 with TRBJ1-6; possible D gene TRBD1, 5 bases. From germline, CDR1 is SGHNT and CDR2 YYREEE (reference sequence). The ends were cut back, 4 bases at V and 5 bases at J, with 10 bases in the middle. This CDR3 comprises 14 residues.

V gene TRBV19 combines with J gene TRBJ1-5; 8 bases are shared with TRBD1. Germline CDR1 and CDR2: LNHDA and SQIVND (reference sequence). CDR3 length: 16 amino acids. The J segment lost 8 bases and the V segment lost 0 bases, leaving 9 bases of the junction unmatched. The CDR3 spells CASSIDWAGGAKPQHF. CDR3 nucleotide sequence: TGTGCCAGTAGTATAGATTGGGCAGGGGGCGCAAAGCCCCAGCATTTT.

V gene TRBV28 combines with J gene TRBJ1-2, with a possible D match to TRBD1 (5 bases). The CDR3 runs to 12 residues. Trimming removed 5 bases from V and 13 bases from J, with 17 bases in between. Germline V lookup: CDR1 MDHEN, CDR2 SYDVKM. The CDR3 is CASSETAMEGTF. The CDR3 nucleotides read TGTGCCAGCAGTGAGACAGCCATGGAGGGCACCTTC.

This chain joins TRBV4-1 and TRBJ1-6, with D maybe TRBD1 (6 bases). V gave up 3 bases and J gave up 10 bases, with 13 bases separating them. Germline V gene data show CDR1 as MGHRA and CDR2 as YSYEKL. The CDR3 runs 14 residues. CDR3 in DNA: TGCGCCAGCAGCCACCAGGGGAACAACTCACCCCTCCACTTT. As protein: CASSHQGNNSPLHF.

The table lists this clone with many counts. The rearrangement uses TRBV2 and TRBJ1-2; 7 bases are a match to TRBD1. Per germline, CDR1 SNHLY and CDR2 FYNNEI. V trimming: 4 bases; J trimming: 3 bases; junction bases outside the gene matches: 2. The CDR3 covers 13 residues. CDR3 in DNA: TGTGCCAGCAGTGTTGGGACAGACTATGGCTACACCTTC. This gives the protein CASSVGTDYGYTF.

This clone was seen more than once but under ten times. V usage is TRBV18 and J usage is TRBJ2-2, with no clear D. Germline assignment: CDR1 KGHSH and CDR2 LQKENI. The length of the CDR3 is 13 residues. Trimming cost V 3 bases and J 6 bases, with 8 bases left between them. As DNA, the CDR3 is TGTGCCAGCTCACCCGATGAGGCCGGGGAGCTGTTTTTT. Translated: CASSPDEAGELFF.

This clone was seen more than once but under ten times. The chain recombines TRBV5-4 with TRBJ1-1, with 7 bases aligning to TRBD1. Germline lookup yields CDR1 SGHNT and CDR2 YYREEE (reference sequence). The CDR3 has 14 residues. Trimming cost V 4 bases and J 10 bases; bases outside gene matches: 13. CDR3 DNA: TGTGCCAGCAGCACAAAAAGGGGGCCTCCCCGAGCTTTCTTT. It translates to CASSTKRGPPRAFF.

This clone was recorded a few times. The chain carries TRBV1 and TRBJ2-5; the D segment call TRBD2 is taken from the table without a DNA check. TRBV1 has pseudogene status. The CDR3 consists of 15 residues. CDR3 residues: CTSSQERLLRETQYF. The CDR3 DNA sequence: TGCACCAGCAGCCAAGAAAGACTCCTTCGGGAGACCCAGTACTTC.

The sample holds a few counts of this clone. This chain connects TRBV23-1 to TRBJ2-7, with TRBD1 identical over 8 bases. TRBV23-1 has ORF status, its function being uncertain. The ends lost 0 bases at V and 2 bases at J; junction bases unmatched: 9. The CDR3 covers 17 residues. CDR3 DNA sequence: TGCGCCAGCAGTCAATCGTGTGGCGGACAGGGTCCCTACGAGCAGTACTTC. It codes for CASSQSCGGQGPYEQYF.

The rearrangement joins TRBV19 to TRBJ2-7; possibly TRBD1 for D (7 bases). From germline, CDR1 is LNHDA and CDR2 SQIVND (reference sequence). The CDR3 sequence is 14 residues long. V gave up 9 bases and J gave up 6 bases, with 21 bases separating them. The CDR3 protein is CASPETGRCCEQYF. CDR3 bases: TGTGCCAGCCCTGAGACAGGGAGGTGTTGCGAGCAGTACTTC. Combining the CDR3 with reference TRBV19 and TRBJ2-7 gives the whole variable domain DGGITQSPKYLFRKEGQNVTLSCEQNLNHDAMYWYRQDPGQGLRLIYYSQIVNDFQKGDIAEGYSVSREKKESFPLTVTSAQKNPTAFYLCASPETGRCCEQYFGPGTRLTVT.

The V call is TRBV19, the J call TRBJ2-1, with no clear D. V was cut by 2 bases and J by 6 bases, with 8 bases left in between. Germline V gene sequence: CDR1 LNHDA, CDR2 SQIVND (reference sequence). The CDR3 extends over 13 amino acids. The CDR3 region is CASSIRDLNEQFF. Written as DNA, the CDR3 is TGTGCCAGTAGTATAAGAGATCTCAATGAGCAGTTCTTC.

This sequence joins TRBV28 and TRBJ1-6; TRBD1 agrees at 8 bases. J gave up 10 bases and V 4 bases, and 9 bases lay outside the gene matches. This CDR3 comprises 15 residues. CDR1 is MDHEN, CDR2 SYDVKM, per germline. CDR3 in amino acids: CASSSPGQGRSPLHF. CDR3 DNA sequence: TGTGCCAGCAGTTCACCCGGACAGGGCCGATCACCCCTCCACTTT. Combining the CDR3 with reference TRBV28 and TRBJ1-6 gives the whole variable domain DVKVTQSSRYLVKRTGEKVFLECVQDMDHENMFWYRQDPGLGLRLIYFSYDVKMKEKGDIPEGYSVSREKKERFSLILESASTNQTSMYLCASSSPGQGRSPLHFGNGTRLTVT.

This clone occurred a few times. This chain joins TRBV5-1 and TRBJ2-6; 11 bases line up with TRBD2. The CDR3 covers 19 residues. Germline trimming cut 3 bases from V and 0 bases from J; bases unmatched to any gene: 8. Germline-derived CDR1 and CDR2 are SGHRS and YFSETQ. This CDR3 is CASSSRTSGSSSGANVLTF. The DNA of the CDR3 is TGCGCCAGCAGCTCCCGGACTAGCGGGTCATCCTCTGGGGCCAACGTCCTGACTTTC.

A few counts support this clone. The CDR3, as DNA: TGTGCCTGGAGTTTGAATACAGGGCTTCAGCCCCAGCATTTT. Translated, it gives CAWSLNTGLQPQHF. V usage is TRBV30 and J usage is TRBJ1-5; tentative D call: TRBD1 (6 bases). The CDR3 spans 14 residues. The germline V gene encodes CDR1 GTSNPN and CDR2 SVGIG (reference sequence). The V end was cut by 2 bases, the J end by 6 bases, with 14 bases between.

The sample holds a few counts of this clone. Other DNA variants within this sample encode the same CDR3. The V and J genes are TRBV28 and TRBJ2-5, with 8 bases matching TRBD1. V lost 4 bases to trimming and J lost 2 bases; unmatched junction nucleotides: 3. CDR3 length: 14 residues. Per germline, CDR1 MDHEN and CDR2 SYDVKM. The CDR3: CASSSGQGQETQYF. For the CDR3, the DNA is TGTGCCAGCAGTTCCGGACAGGGACAAGAGACCCAGTACTTC. Based on the CDR3 plus reference TRBV28 and TRBJ2-5, the full variable domain is DVKVTQSSRYLVKRTGEKVFLECVQDMDHENMFWYRQDPGLGLRLIYFSYDVKMKEKGDIPEGYSVSREKKERFSLILESASTNQTSMYLCASSSGQGQETQYFGPGTRLLVL.

This CDR3 is CASSLVASGSPSDTQYF. For the CDR3, the DNA is TGTGCCAGCAGCTTGGTGGCTAGCGGGAGCCCATCAGATACGCAGTATTTT. The chain combines TRBV5-4 with TRBJ2-3; 10 bases fit TRBD2. CDR1 and CDR2 (germline): SGHNT, YYREEE (reference sequence). The CDR3 spans 17 residues. Germline trimming cut 0 bases from V and 4 bases from J; bases unmatched to any gene: 8.

For the CDR3, the DNA is TGTGCCAGCAGTGAGGAACCGGGACAGGCCTACGAGCAGTACTTC. This sequence encodes CASSEEPGQAYEQYF. The rearrangement links TRBV6-1 to TRBJ2-7; 8 bases map to TRBD1. The germline V gene encodes CDR1 MNHNS and CDR2 SASEGT. V lost 3 bases and J lost 2; bases outside the gene matches: 6. The CDR3 extends over 15 amino acids.

V and J are TRBV30 and TRBJ2-7, with 9 bases that match TRBD1. The CDR3 sequence is 13 residues long. Unmatched junction bases numbered 8, after V lost 5 bases and J lost 6 bases. From germline, CDR1 is GTSNPN and CDR2 SVGIG (reference sequence). CDR3 loop: CAWWMGQGSEQYF. DNA for the CDR3: TGTGCCTGGTGGATGGGACAGGGAAGCGAGCAGTACTTC.

V is TRBV10-3 and J is TRBJ2-5, with 9 bases lining up with TRBD2. The CDR3 sequence is 14 residues long. The V gene's germline CDR1 is ENHRY and CDR2 SYGVKD. The ends lost 5 bases at V and 2 bases at J; junction bases unmatched: 3. This CDR3 is CAISQGLAQETQYF. The CDR3 coding sequence is TGTGCCATCAGTCAGGGACTAGCACAAGAGACCCAGTACTTC.

The chain employs TRBV28 and TRBJ1-2; D is ambiguous. Germline lookup yields CDR1 MDHEN and CDR2 SYDVKM. The length of the CDR3 is 14 residues. Trimming took 7 bases from V and 6 from J, leaving 18 bases between them. The CDR3 bases are TGTGCCAGCACCCTCAGTGGCGGCTCCAATGGCTACACCTTC. Translating it yields CASTLSGGSNGYTF.

This chain uses TRBV28 with TRBJ2-7, with 9 nucleotides matching TRBD2. The V segment lost 7 bases and the J segment 3 bases; nucleotides outside the gene matches: 4. Germline-derived CDR1 and CDR2 are MDHEN and SYDVKM. This CDR3 is built from 13 residues. CDR3 DNA sequence: TGTGCCAGCACGACTAGCGGCCTCTACGAGCAGTACTTC. Protein product: CASTTSGLYEQYF.

This clone showed up just a few times. The V gene is TRBV21-1, the J gene TRBJ1-5; the DNA was not used to check the table's D call, TRBD1. TRBV21-1 is assigned pseudogene status. The CDR3 runs to 12 residues. The CDR3 nucleotides read TGTGCCAGCGGGGACAGATATCAGCCCCAGCATTTT. Amino acid sequence: CASGDRYQPQHF.

The chain uses TRBV7-6 and TRBJ2-2; possibly TRBD2 for D (5 bases). This CDR3 spans 16 amino acids. Trimming took off 2 bases at V and 6 bases at J, with 16 bases between the two ends. CDR1 and CDR2 (germline): SGHVS, FNYEAQ. This CDR3 reads CASSLNGLLEAGELFF. DNA for the CDR3: TGTGCCAGCAGCTTAAATGGGTTATTGGAGGCCGGGGAGCTGTTTTTT.